The present entry profiles one T cell receptor beta chain with its context. Some clones are missing from TCRdb's copy, which holds only in-frame ones; the method was immunoSEQ multiplex PCR. The sample lists under 300,000 clones; 87% were seen once. This sample is part of a study of blood T cell repertoires in COVID-19. Study information: The origin of the acute and convalescent COVID-19 samples was the United States, Italy and Spain. In each case, the material was cDNA or gDNA derived from T cells, B-cell-depleted T cells, or PBMCs.

The CDR3 extends over 19 amino acids. The germline V and J ends were trimmed by 2 bases and 2 bases, with 26 bases remaining between them. Germline V gene sequence: CDR1 SQVTM, CDR2 ANQGSEA. Sequencing used peripheral blood. This sequence joins TRBV29-1 and TRBJ2-3, with D perhaps matching TRBD1 (6 bases). The TCR originated in a man in his sixties who had recovered from COVID-19. CDR3 sequence: CSVEYLQGALHSPTDTQYF. The DNA for the CDR3 is TGCAGCGTTGAATACCTACAGGGAGCCCTCCACTCTCCCACAGATACGCAGTATTTT.